This TCR beta chain was recovered during a study of low-dose radiotherapy and immunotherapy resistance in tumors. Looking at the study overall: Doses delivered to Cohort 2 were 1 Gy per fraction every two weeks, amounting to 13 Gy over 26 weeks.

Time point meaning: after trial treatment. Treatment denoted: LDRT plus nivolumab, ipilimumab, low-dose cyclophosphamide and aspirin (RACIN trial). TCRs underwent approximately 20 PCR cycles of amplification with a constant-region primer and V-primer adapter. Each CDR3 protein is one row after TCRdb ran MiXCR on the reads. In the table there are roughly 52,000 distinct CDR3 sequences, around 33% of which are singletons. Germline loops: CDR1 LNHDA, CDR2 SQIVND (reference sequence). The CDR3 loop spans 17 amino acids. V lost 4 bases and J lost 1; bases outside the gene matches: 11. The table lists this clonotype with many counts.

This clonotype was obtained from a male donor with rectosigmoid adenocarcinoma. The V gene is TRBV19, the J gene TRBJ2-7; 9 bases agree with TRBD1. The sequences come from PBMCs, collected after low-dose radiotherapy plus immunotherapy. The CDR3 reads CASSTSGTGRHSYEQYF. The CDR3 nucleotides are TGTGCCAGTAGTACTTCCGGGACAGGGAGACATTCCTACGAGCAGTACTTC.